Shown below are 10 T cell receptor beta chains from a single sample sequenced in a study of T cells in women clearing cervical HPV infection. Only in-frame clones appear in the TCRdb table, and some are missing; sequencing was by immunoSEQ multiplex PCR. Its table lists tens of thousands of clones. Source material: blood buffy coat. The receptors shown here come from a woman between 18 and 70 years old with a cervical HPV16 infection that either progressed to CIN3+ or cleared (not recorded which).

About this clone: The read halts 3 residues ahead of the CDR3 end, with the missing end drawn from the germline J gene. The genes are TRBV7-3 and TRBJ2-1, with D hard to call. Trimming left V 1 base short and J 5 bases short, with 12 bases between. The CDR3 extends over 15 amino acids. Germline V CDR1 and CDR2: SGHTA, FQGTGA. The chain's CDR3 is CASSLIPTDNNEQFF. Partial CDR3 DNA: TGTGCCAGCAGCTTAATCCCCACTGACAACAATGAG.

Turning to this clone: The sequenced fragment ends 3 residues before the CDR3 boundary, so the rest is inferred from the germline J gene. The chain couples TRBV7-3 to TRBJ2-3, with 14 positions matching TRBD2. The junction had 6 bases not matched to a gene; V was cut back by 5 bases and J by 2 bases. The CDR3 has 17 residues. CDR1 and CDR2 from the germline V gene are SGHTA and FQGTGA. The CDR3 protein is CASSPGTSGSYTDTQYF. The part of the CDR3 DNA that was read is TGTGCCAGCAGCCCCGGGACTAGCGGGAGTTACACAGATACG.

Remarks on this clone: The read terminates 3 residues ahead of where the CDR3 ends, so the germline J gene completes it. The V call is TRBV4-2, the J call TRBJ2-2, with D perhaps matching TRBD1 (5 bases). CDR3 length equals 18 residues. The germline gives CDR1 LGHNA, CDR2 YNFKEQ. Here the CDR3 reads CASSPGRQRDMFNEKLFF. The part of the CDR3 DNA that was read is TGTGCCAGCAGCCCTGGTCGACAGCGAGACATGTTTAATGAAAAG.

Comment on this clone: The missing CDR3 end, 3 residues past where the read stops, is filled in from the germline J gene. The chain links TRBV7-9 to TRBJ2-2; TRBD2 matches 12 bases. The CDR3 runs to 15 residues. V dropped 5 bases and J dropped 4; count of bases not matched to a gene: 2. Per the germline V gene, CDR1 is SEHNR and CDR2 is FQNEAQ (reference sequence). The sequenced CDR3 bases are TGTGCCAGCAGCCCTAGCGGGAGGGGCACCGGGGAG. It encodes CASSPSGRGTGE. The whole CDR3 sequence reads CASSPSGRGTGELFF.

As regards this clone: At one end the junction does not follow the germline gene, possibly because of a read error. The CDR3 extends 3 residues past the end of the read, so its final part is completed from the germline J gene. The chain couples TRBV7-9 to TRBJ2-3; 8 bases align to TRBD2. Germline loops: CDR1 SEHNR, CDR2 FQNEAQ (reference sequence). There are 15 residues in the CDR3. The CDR3 is CASSLAGGSPDTQYF. The CDR3 DNA, read in part, is TGTGCCAGCAGCCTAGCGGGCGGGAGCCCAGATACG.

The sequenced part of the CDR3 DNA is TGTGCCAGCAGACCGTCAGGGGGAGTACAAGAGACG. Translating it yields CASRPSGGVQET. The entire CDR3 is CASRPSGGVQETQYF. This rearrangement joins TRBV6-2 or TRBV6-3 to TRBJ2-3, with 7 bases lining up with TRBD1. The read halts 3 residues ahead of the CDR3 end, with the missing end drawn from the germline J gene. Per the germline V gene, CDR1 is MNHEY and CDR2 is SVGEGT. This CDR3 has 15 amino acids.

Frequency places this clone as medium-sized (0.01 to 0.1%). The observed sequence ends 3 residues before the CDR3 terminus, with the missing tail filled in from the germline J gene. This rearrangement joins TRBV18 to TRBJ2-4; possible D gene TRBD2, 5 bases. V was cut by 1 base and J by 8 bases, with 9 bases left in between. This CDR3 spans 13 amino acids. Germline-derived CDR1 and CDR2 are KGHSH and LQKENI. Partial CDR3 DNA: TGTGCCAGCTCACCACGTGACGGGGACATT. This translates into CASSPRDGDI. Given in full, the CDR3 is CASSPRDGDIQYF.

Concerning this clone: The junction departs from the called germline gene at one end, perhaps through a read error. The CDR3 goes on 3 residues after the read ends, and that part is filled in from the germline J gene. Distinct nucleotide sequences in the sample also encode this CDR3. The chain has TRBV13 and TRBJ1-2; 8 bases line up with TRBD1. The CDR3 spans 13 residues. Germline CDR1 and CDR2: PRHDT and FYEKMQ (reference sequence). The sequenced part of the CDR3 DNA is TGTGCCAGCAGCCTCGGGACAGGATATGGA. The encoded protein is CASSLGTGYG. The complete CDR3 reads CASSLGTGYGYTF.

To note about this clone: The read gets to within 3 residues of the CDR3 end, and the germline J gene fills in the rest. V and J are TRBV28 and TRBJ1-2; possible D gene TRBD1, 6 bases. The CDR3 loop spans 16 amino acids. V gave up 6 bases and J gave up 0 bases, with 17 bases separating them. The germline CDR1 and CDR2 sequences are MDHEN and SYDVKM. CDR3: CASSPLLDSSNYGYTF. The sequenced part of the CDR3 DNA is TGTGCCAGCAGCCCCCTGTTGGACAGTTCTAACTATGGC.

Worth noting for this clone: The CDR3 end is not reached by the read, which stops 3 residues before it; the germline J gene fills it in. This chain joins TRBV5-1 and TRBJ1-4, with no clear D. The germline CDR1 and CDR2 sequences are SGHRS and YFSETQ. V lost 0 bases, J lost 6 bases, and 15 bases lay in between. The CDR3 is 16 amino acids. This CDR3 reads CASSLAPGRIDEKLFF. The part of the CDR3 DNA that was read is TGCGCCAGCAGCTTGGCTCCGGGGAGGATCGATGAAAAA.